Presented here are 14 T cell receptor beta chains from one specimen sequenced in a study of OX40 agonist ivuxolimab in advanced cancers. The method was immunoSEQ multiplex PCR; TCRdb's version includes in-frame clones alone and lacks a portion of them. The sample yields 60,000 or so clones, about 82% seen once. Sample: CD4+ or CD8+ T cells sorted from blood, taken in a trial of the OX40 agonist ivuxolimab. The receptors come from an adult with an advanced solid tumor such as melanoma, head and neck, liver or kidney cancer.

This chain joins TRBV5-6 and TRBJ2-7; TRBD2 is a possible D gene (5 bases). V was shortened by 4 bases and J by 2 bases, with 13 bases between the two germline ends. Germline-derived CDR1 and CDR2 are SGHDT and YYEEEE. This CDR3 contains 14 residues. The CDR3 DNA follows: TGTGCCAGCAGCCCCACCGGGGTGACCTACGAGCAGTACTTC. Translation: CASSPTGVTYEQYF.

This chain links TRBV5-1 with TRBJ2-1; D unclear. Trimming took off 1 base at V and 4 bases at J, with 6 bases between the two ends. Germline V gives CDR1 SGHRS, CDR2 YFSETQ. The CDR3 runs to 13 residues. CDR3 region: CASSLTRYNEQFF. CDR3 coding DNA: TGCGCCAGCAGCTTGACACGGTACAATGAGCAGTTCTTC. The full variable domain, in which reference TRBV5-1 and TRBJ2-1 provide the parts outside the CDR3, is KAGVTQTPRYLIKTRGQQVTLSCSPISGHRSVSWYQQTPGQGLQFLFEYFSETQRNKGNFPGRFSGRQFSNSRSEMNVSTLELGDSALYLCASSLTRYNEQFFGPGTRLTVL.

The chain carries TRBV7-8 and TRBJ1-2; 10 bases align to TRBD1. Germline V lookup: CDR1 SGHVS, CDR2 FQNEAQ. This CDR3 is built from 15 residues. V lost 4 bases and J lost 7; bases outside the gene matches: 9. The CDR3 spells CASSSSGTGEGGYTF. In nucleotides, the CDR3 is TGTGCCAGCAGCTCCTCCGGGACAGGGGAGGGTGGCTACACCTTC.

This clone was seen a handful of times. The rearrangement joins TRBV7-8 to TRBJ1-1; D is unclear. Germline V lookup: CDR1 SGHVS, CDR2 FQNEAQ. V shed 8 bases and J shed 1 base, with 17 bases lying between them. CDR3 length equals 15 residues. The CDR3 DNA reads as TGTGCCAGCGGCCCCGGATTTGGACCGAACACTGAAGCTTTCTTT. Its protein is CASGPGFGPNTEAFF. The complete variable domain, with remaining parts taken from reference TRBV7-8 and TRBJ1-1, reads GAGVSQSPRYKVAKRGQDVALRCDPISGHVSLFWYQQALGQGPEFLTYFQNEAQLDKSGLPSDRFFAERPEGSVSTLKIQRTQQEDSAVYLCASGPGFGPNTEAFFGQGTRLTVV.

V gene TRBV5-5 combines with J gene TRBJ2-5; D gene ambiguous. CDR3 length: 11 amino acids. V shed 3 bases and J shed 3 bases, with 3 bases lying between them. Per the germline V gene, CDR1 is SGHKS and CDR2 is YYEKEE (reference sequence). The CDR3 region is CASSYEETQYF. As DNA, the CDR3 is TGTGCCAGCAGCTATGAAGAGACCCAGTACTTC.

In nucleotides, the CDR3 is TGTGCCAGTCAATCTACAGGGGACGTACAGCCCCAGCATTTT. Its protein product is CASQSTGDVQPQHF. The V gene is TRBV19, the J gene TRBJ1-5, with 7 nucleotides matching TRBD1. Per the germline V gene, CDR1 is LNHDA and CDR2 is SQIVND (reference sequence). The CDR3 length is 14 residues. Trimming at V came to 8 bases and at J to 7 bases, leaving 11 bases not matched to a gene.

CDR3 residues: CAWSVVSHTEAFF. Here the CDR3 DNA reads TGTGCCTGGAGTGTTGTGTCACACACTGAAGCTTTCTTT. The V gene is TRBV30, the J gene TRBJ1-1; D not resolved. The CDR3 loop spans 13 amino acids. The germline V and J ends were trimmed by 0 bases and 3 bases, with 8 bases remaining between them. Per germline, CDR1 GTSNPN and CDR2 SVGIG (reference sequence).

V is TRBV28 and J is TRBJ1-1; 11 positions match TRBD1. J gave up 11 bases and V 7 bases, and 12 bases lay outside the gene matches. The CDR3 extends over 14 amino acids. From germline, CDR1 is MDHEN and CDR2 SYDVKM. The CDR3 coding sequence is TGTGCCAGCACCATTATCGCCGGGACAGGGGGGGCTTTCTTT. Residues: CASTIIAGTGGAFF.

V gene TRBV5-1 combines with J gene TRBJ1-2; a weak D match, TRBD1 (6 bases). Germline V gene lookup returns CDR1 SGHRS and CDR2 YFSETQ. Trimming left V 4 bases short and J 8 bases short, with 18 bases between. The CDR3 runs to 14 residues. The CDR3 DNA reads TGCGCCAGCAGCCCCGAGTGGGGGGCCGGGGGCTACACCTTC. This sequence encodes CASSPEWGAGGYTF. The variable domain in full, with the rest retrieved from reference TRBV5-1 and TRBJ1-2, is KAGVTQTPRYLIKTRGQQVTLSCSPISGHRSVSWYQQTPGQGLQFLFEYFSETQRNKGNFPGRFSGRQFSNSRSEMNVSTLELGDSALYLCASSPEWGAGGYTFGSGTRLTVV.

The chain links TRBV19 to TRBJ1-3; D is uncertain. Deletions cut 7 bases from V and 7 bases from J, with 11 bases between. Germline V gives CDR1 LNHDA, CDR2 SQIVND (reference sequence). The CDR3 spans 12 residues. CDR3 bases: TGTGCCAGTACTCTCGACCGGAACACCATATATTTT. Translating gives CASTLDRNTIYF.

The gene calls are TRBV19 and TRBJ1-4; D unresolved. V was clipped by 5 bases and J by 8 bases, with 15 bases between them. This CDR3 region has 14 residues. Germline V gives CDR1 LNHDA, CDR2 SQIVND (reference sequence). CDR3 coding DNA: TGTGCCAGTAGTCGCGGCCCCGTATGGGAAAAACTGTTTTTT. Translating it yields CASSRGPVWEKLFF. Supplemented by reference TRBV19 and TRBJ1-4, the full variable domain reads DGGITQSPKYLFRKEGQNVTLSCEQNLNHDAMYWYRQDPGQGLRLIYYSQIVNDFQKGDIAEGYSVSREKKESFPLTVTSAQKNPTAFYLCASSRGPVWEKLFFGSGTQLSVL.

The chain is built from TRBV7-8 and TRBJ2-3, with D tentatively TRBD1 or TRBD2 (5 bases each). CDR3 length: 15 amino acids. Trimming shortened V by 5 bases and J by 2 bases, and 14 bases separated the two germline ends. Looked up from germline, CDR1 is SGHVS and CDR2 is FQNEAQ. The CDR3 reads CASSPQGRDTDTQYF. The DNA for the CDR3 is TGTGCCAGCAGCCCTCAGGGACGGGACACAGATACGCAGTATTTT.

The V call is TRBV14, the J call TRBJ2-5; TRBD1 aligns across 7 bases. The V segment lost 0 bases and the J segment 2 bases; nucleotides outside the gene matches: 6. Per germline, CDR1 SGHDN and CDR2 FVKESK. The CDR3 contains 16 residues. The CDR3 here is CASSQENRGIQETQYF. CDR3 coding DNA: TGTGCCAGCAGCCAAGAAAACAGGGGTATACAAGAGACCCAGTACTTC.

This clone was seen a single time. As DNA, the CDR3 is TGTGCCAGTAGCCGAGGGGAATCGGCTCTCTACGAGCAGTACTTC. Protein sequence: CASSRGESALYEQYF. The gene calls are TRBV19 and TRBJ2-7; the D gene could be TRBD1 or TRBD2 (5 bases each). Trimming took 6 bases from V and 3 from J, leaving 18 bases between them. The CDR3 is made up of 15 amino acids. Germline CDR1 is LNHDA and CDR2 is SQIVND (reference sequence).